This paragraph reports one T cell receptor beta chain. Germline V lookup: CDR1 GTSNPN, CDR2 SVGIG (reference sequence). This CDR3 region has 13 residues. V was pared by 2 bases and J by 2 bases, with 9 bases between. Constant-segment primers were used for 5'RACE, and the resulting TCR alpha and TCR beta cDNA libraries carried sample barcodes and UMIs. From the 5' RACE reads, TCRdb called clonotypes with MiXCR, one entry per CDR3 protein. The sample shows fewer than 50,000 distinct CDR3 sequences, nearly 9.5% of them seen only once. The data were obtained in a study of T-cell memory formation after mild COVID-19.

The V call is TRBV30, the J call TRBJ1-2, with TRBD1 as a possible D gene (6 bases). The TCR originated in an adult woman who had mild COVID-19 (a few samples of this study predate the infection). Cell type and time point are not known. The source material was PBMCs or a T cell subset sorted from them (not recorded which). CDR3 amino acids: CAWSITGNYGYTF. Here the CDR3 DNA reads TGTGCCTGGAGTATAACAGGGAACTATGGCTACACCTTC.